This T cell receptor (beta chain) emerged from a study of blood T cell repertoires in COVID-19. As for the study in general: Acute-phase and convalescent COVID-19 samples originated in the United States, Italy and Spain.

This CDR3 spans 11 amino acids. The V end was cut by 6 bases, the J end by 3 bases, with 3 bases between. Germline CDR1 is MDHEN and CDR2 is SYDVKM. Original data processing: Cell counts per sample came from amplifying reference gene primers. Sequenced by immunoSEQ multiplex PCR; TCRdb stores in-frame clones only, minus some. V and J calls plus clone size are reproduced from that table; the DNA served to infer D and trimming. In the table there are 300,000 or so clones, around 87% of which are singletons. As regards this clone: Within the sample, other DNA sequences also encode this same CDR3.

The V call is TRBV28, the J call TRBJ1-5; D unresolved. The TCR was taken from a man aged 50-60 years with active or convalescent COVID-19. The sample taken for sequencing was peripheral blood. CDR3 in DNA: TGTGCCAGCAGCTTCAATCAGCCCCAGCATTTT. Translated, it gives CASSFNQPQHF. Looking up the rest from reference TRBV28 and TRBJ1-5 gives the full variable domain: DVKVTQSSRYLVKRTGEKVFLECVQDMDHENMFWYRQDPGLGLRLIYFSYDVKMKEKGDIPEGYSVSREKKERFSLILESASTNQTSMYLCASSFNQPQHFGDGTRLSIL.